This T cell receptor (beta chain) was obtained from a study of T cell clones after liver transplantation. Turning to the study itself: HCV positivity affected three of eight recipients; the rest lacked autoimmune or viral indications. Until 12-24 months post-transplant, subjects got standard immunosuppression and no induction. Timepoints were pre-transplant, pre-withdrawal, and after withdrawal was completed or failed.

A remark on this clone: Its antigen is not identified.

Measured with immunoSEQ multiplex PCR; TCRdb has only the in-frame clones, and not every one. The data contain nearly 15,000 clones, approximately 77% of them seen just once; the ten biggest clones take up roughly 27%. Study-wide points: Post-transplant, graft-donor-reactive CD4 TCRbeta sequences in blood dropped significantly in most of the 8 subjects.

CDR3 length equals 13 residues. From germline, CDR1 is MRHNA and CDR2 SNTAGT. The V and J ends lost 6 bases and 1 base respectively, with 9 bases between them. Sequences were derived from CD8+ T cells from blood, sampled approximately 43 months after liver transplant. This sequence originates from a human patient who received a liver transplant. The T cells may partly be graft donor cells. The chain links TRBV6-4 to TRBJ1-1, with TRBD1 as a possible D gene (6 bases). Here the CDR3 reads CASSGGQNTEAFF. DNA for the CDR3: TGTGCCAGCAGCGGGGGCCAGAACACTGAAGCTTTCTTT.